What follows are 2 T cell receptor beta chains derived from one specimen sequenced in a study of blood T cell repertoires in COVID-19. Using immunoSEQ multiplex PCR, the repertoire was profiled, and TCRdb retains in-frame clones only, with some absent. Seen here are some 150,000 clones, approximately 88% observed once, and the top ten hold approximately 5%. Specimen: peripheral blood. Receptor source: a human donor in a cohort sampled during active COVID-19.

The chain combines TRBV11-1 with TRBJ1-5; no definite D call. The CDR3 length is 13 residues. Trimming left V 1 base short and J 7 bases short, with 8 bases between. CDR1 and CDR2 from the germline V gene are SGHAT and FQDESV (reference sequence). The chain's CDR3 is CASSLEEEQPQHF. The CDR3 bases are TGTGCCAGCAGCTTAGAGGAGGAACAGCCCCAGCATTTT. Filled out from reference TRBV11-1 and TRBJ1-5, the complete variable domain reads EAEVAQSPRYKITEKSQAVAFWCDPISGHATLYWYRQILGQGPELLVQFQDESVVDDSQLPKDRFSAERLKGVDSTLKIQPAELGDSAMYLCASSLEEEQPQHFGDGTRLSIL.

This rearrangement joins TRBV7-2 to TRBJ2-1; D possibly corresponds to TRBD2 (5 bases). CDR3 length equals 14 residues. Germline CDR1 reads SGHTA; CDR2 reads FQGNSA. Trimming took 4 bases from V and 6 from J, leaving 13 bases between them. The CDR3 DNA reads as TGTGCCAGCAGCTGGGATGGGAGCACCAATGAGCAGTTCTTC. Residues: CASSWDGSTNEQFF.